Below, 27 T cell receptor beta chains from the same sample are listed, as sequenced in a study of blood T cell repertoires in COVID-19. The table came from immunoSEQ multiplex PCR; TCRdb's copy has only in-frame clones and leaves some out. The sample consists of over 400,000 clones, roughly nine tenths of them appearing once. The sequenced sample consisted of PBMCs or T cells enriched from blood (not recorded which). Receptor source: a woman in her sixties who had recovered from COVID-19.

The V call is TRBV27, the J call TRBJ1-2; D gene unclear. This CDR3 comprises 14 residues. The germline V gene encodes CDR1 MNHEY and CDR2 SMNVEV (reference sequence). V lost 0 bases to trimming and J lost 8 bases, with 13 bases between them. For the CDR3, the DNA is TGTGCCAGCAGTTTATCCCTGAGGGTTTCAGGCTACACCTTC. This encodes CASSLSLRVSGYTF.

The chain couples TRBV6-5 to TRBJ2-7; TRBD2 agrees at 10 bases. Germline V lookup: CDR1 MNHEY, CDR2 SVGAGI. V lost 0 bases to trimming and J lost 6 bases; unmatched junction nucleotides: 8. The CDR3 runs to 16 residues. The DNA for the CDR3 is TGTGCCAGCAGTTACTCCCCAGCGGGGGGGCCCAGCGAGCAGTACTTC. It codes for CASSYSPAGGPSEQYF.

The J gene is TRBJ2-2, the V gene TRBV5-1, with D perhaps matching TRBD1 (7 bases). Germline loops: CDR1 SGHRS, CDR2 YFSETQ. The CDR3 is 16 amino acids. With 0 bases removed from V and 6 bases from J, the gap between germline ends came to 15 bases. Here the CDR3 reads CASSLEAGGYPGELFF. The CDR3 DNA is TGCGCCAGCAGCTTGGAGGCAGGGGGGTACCCCGGGGAGCTGTTTTTT.

V usage is TRBV28 and J usage is TRBJ1-2; 7 bases are shared with TRBD1. Germline-derived CDR1 and CDR2 are MDHEN and SYDVKM. The CDR3 extends over 12 amino acids. V dropped 7 bases and J dropped 6; count of bases not matched to a gene: 5. CDR3 nucleotides: TGTGCCAGCACCAACACAGGGGATGGCTACACCTTC. Residues: CASTNTGDGYTF.

In the case of this clone: The same CDR3 is also encoded by other DNA sequences in this sample. This sequence joins TRBV6-5 and TRBJ2-7, with D tentatively TRBD1 (5 bases). The CDR3 is 13 residues long. The V and J ends lost 2 bases and 3 bases respectively, with 8 bases between them. CDR1 and CDR2 (germline): MNHEY, SVGAGI. For the CDR3, the DNA is TGTGCCAGCAGTTACAGGGGCGGCTACGAGCAGTACTTC. Amino acids: CASSYRGGYEQYF.

As regards this clone: The same CDR3 can be traced to other DNA sequences in this sample. The chain has TRBV6-5 and TRBJ1-6; D call uncertain. Deletions cut 6 bases from V and 4 bases from J, with 10 bases between. There are 14 residues in the CDR3. Germline V CDR1 and CDR2: MNHEY, SVGAGI. In DNA form, the CDR3 reads TGTGCCAGCAGGCGTCAGGATTATAATTCACCCCTCCACTTT. It encodes CASRRQDYNSPLHF.

The chain is built from TRBV15 and TRBJ1-6, with TRBD1 matching 7 bases. V shed 4 bases and J 9 bases; nucleotides not matched to a gene: 6. Germline V gene data show CDR1 as LNHNV and CDR2 as YYDKDF (reference sequence). The CDR3 sequence is 14 residues long. In DNA form, the CDR3 reads TGTGCCACCAGCAAAGGGGGCTTGGGTTCACCCCTCCACTTT. Protein sequence: CATSKGGLGSPLHF. The variable domain in full, completed from reference TRBV15 and TRBJ1-6, reads DAMVIQNPRYQVTQFGKPVTLSCSQTLNHNVMYWYQQKSSQAPKLLFHYYDKDFNNEADTPDNFQSRRPNTSFCFLDIRSPGLGDTAMYLCATSKGGLGSPLHFGNGTRLTVT.

The rearrangement uses TRBV6-5 and TRBJ1-6; D not resolved. Per germline, CDR1 MNHEY and CDR2 SVGAGI. The CDR3 loop spans 14 amino acids. Trimming left V 6 bases short and J 7 bases short, with 13 bases between. DNA of the CDR3: TGTGCCAGCAGCCTATTGGGCTTGAATTCACCCCTCCACTTT. It specifies CASSLLGLNSPLHF.

CDR3 sequence reads: CASSGPGGNEKLFF. Here the CDR3 DNA reads TGTGCCAGCAGTGGGCCGGGGGGTAATGAAAAACTGTTTTTT. This chain uses TRBV2 with TRBJ1-4; the D gene is possibly TRBD1 (5 bases). The V gene lost 4 bases and the J gene lost 4 bases, with 10 bases spanning the gap. CDR1 and CDR2 (germline): SNHLY, FYNNEI. This CDR3 is built from 14 residues.

The genes are TRBV14 and TRBJ2-5, with 11 bases matching TRBD2. J gave up 5 bases and V 1 base, and 6 bases lay outside the gene matches. The CDR3 has 16 residues. Germline CDR1 reads SGHDN; CDR2 reads FVKESK. DNA of the CDR3: TGTGCCAGCAGCCAAGGAGAAGGACTAGCGGGTGAGACCCAGTACTTC. Protein product: CASSQGEGLAGETQYF.

The chain has TRBV10-3 and TRBJ1-1, with TRBD1 matching 10 bases. The germline V gene encodes CDR1 ENHRY and CDR2 SYGVKD. The CDR3 runs 15 residues. V lost 3 bases, J lost 4 bases, and 5 bases stayed unmatched. CDR3 nucleotides: TGTGCCATCAGTGAACTCCGGGACAGGGGCACTGAAGCTTTCTTT. It codes for CAISELRDRGTEAFF.

About this clone: Given a much more abundant clone one base away, this may be a read error. The chain carries TRBV11-2 and TRBJ2-5; D is uncertain. Germline CDR1 SGHAT, CDR2 FQNNGV. V lost 2 bases, J lost 2 bases, and 6 bases lay in between. The CDR3 runs 13 residues. CDR3 amino acids: CASSLQQQETQYF. CDR3 bases: TGTGCCAGCAGCTTACAACAGCAAGAGACCCAGTACTTC.

This chain links TRBV6-1 with TRBJ1-2; D not resolved. The CDR3 has 13 amino acids. Trimming took off 0 bases at V and 3 bases at J, with 5 bases between the two ends. Germline V gene sequence: CDR1 MNHNS, CDR2 SASEGT. The CDR3: CASSEAQYYGYTF. The CDR3 nucleotides are TGTGCCAGCAGTGAAGCACAGTACTATGGCTACACCTTC.

This clone was found once. The genes are TRBV7-2 and TRBJ1-1; D perhaps matches TRBD1 (6 bases). V was pared by 1 base and J by 3 bases, with 9 bases between. This CDR3 comprises 14 residues. Germline V lookup: CDR1 SGHTA, CDR2 FQGNSA. In nucleotides, the CDR3 is TGTGCCAGCAGCTTAGTGGCAGGGGACACTGAAGCTTTCTTT. It translates to CASSLVAGDTEAFF.

The chain employs TRBV27 and TRBJ1-6, with D maybe TRBD1 (5 bases). CDR3 size: 14 residues. CDR1 is MNHEY and CDR2 is SMNVEV in the germline V gene (reference sequence). Trimming left V 5 bases short and J 5 bases short, with 10 bases between. Written as DNA, the CDR3 is TGTGCCAGCAGTCGGGGGACGGATAATTCACCCCTCCACTTT. It codes for CASSRGTDNSPLHF.

The CDR3 sequence is CASSQESGQPYNEQFF. The CDR3, as DNA: TGTGCCAGCAGCCAAGAGTCAGGACAGCCCTACAATGAGCAGTTCTTC. The rearrangement links TRBV3-1 (or the pseudogene TRBV3-2) to TRBJ2-1, with D perhaps matching TRBD1 (6 bases). Germline CDR1 LGHDT, CDR2 YNNKEL (reference sequence). The CDR3 extends over 16 amino acids. V lost 0 bases and J 2 bases, leaving 11 bases between the germline ends.

The chain recombines TRBV29-1 with TRBJ1-1; D gene ambiguous. The germline V gene encodes CDR1 SQVTM and CDR2 ANQGSEA. The CDR3 spans 12 residues. V lost 2 bases and J 7 bases, leaving 11 bases between the germline ends. CDR3 in amino acids: CSVENSSCEAFF. The DNA of the CDR3 is TGCAGCGTTGAAAACAGCTCCTGTGAAGCTTTCTTT. Full variable domain (missing parts from reference TRBV29-1 and TRBJ1-1): SAVISQKPSRDICQRGTSLTIQCQVDSQVTMMFWYRQQPGQSLTLIATANQGSEATYESGFVIDKFPISRPNLTFSTLTVSNMSPEDSSIYLCSVENSSCEAFFGQGTRLTVV.

The rearrangement uses TRBV5-1 and TRBJ1-2, with D perhaps TRBD1 (6 bases). V lost 4 bases to trimming and J lost 2 bases, with 15 bases between them. The CDR3 has 15 amino acids. Germline values: CDR1 SGHRS, CDR2 YFSETQ. CDR3 amino acids: CASSPDRQGNYGYTF. Written as DNA, the CDR3 is TGCGCCAGCAGCCCGGACCGGCAGGGGAACTATGGCTACACCTTC. Complete variable domain (other parts from reference TRBV5-1 and TRBJ1-2): KAGVTQTPRYLIKTRGQQVTLSCSPISGHRSVSWYQQTPGQGLQFLFEYFSETQRNKGNFPGRFSGRQFSNSRSEMNVSTLELGDSALYLCASSPDRQGNYGYTFGSGTRLTVV.

The rearrangement joins TRBV5-8 to TRBJ2-7; 8 bases agree with TRBD1. V shed 0 bases and J 1 base; nucleotides not matched to a gene: 9. The germline CDR1 and CDR2 sequences are SGHTS and YDEGEE. The CDR3 extends over 17 amino acids. CDR3 region: CASSLGRGQRRSYEQYV. DNA for the CDR3: TGTGCCAGCAGCTTGGGCAGGGGGCAAAGGAGGTCCTACGAGCAGTACGTC.

V gene TRBV6-5 combines with J gene TRBJ2-7; TRBD1 agrees at 9 bases. Per the germline V gene, CDR1 is MNHEY and CDR2 is SVGAGI. This CDR3 has 13 residues. J was trimmed by 6 bases and V by 6 bases; bases with no gene match: 6. The CDR3: CASSGSDRGEQYF. Here the CDR3 DNA reads TGTGCCAGCAGCGGTTCGGACAGGGGCGAGCAGTACTTC.

The table lists this clone with a count of one. This same CDR3 is encoded by further DNA sequences in the sample. CDR3 bases: TGTGCCAGCAGCTTACAAGCGGGGGCCAACACCGGGGAGCTGTTTTTT. It encodes CASSLQAGANTGELFF. The J gene is TRBJ2-2, the V gene TRBV7-2; 8 bases fit TRBD2. CDR1 and CDR2 (germline): SGHTA, FQGNSA. The CDR3 runs 16 residues. The ends lost 2 bases at V and 2 bases at J; junction bases unmatched: 4. Variable domain in full (rest from reference TRBV7-2 and TRBJ2-2): GAGVSQSPSNKVTEKGKDVELRCDPISGHTALYWYRQSLGQGLEFLIYFQGNSAPDKSGLPSDRFSAERTGGSVSTLTIQRTQQEDSAVYLCASSLQAGANTGELFFGEGSRLTVL.

In DNA, the CDR3 is TGTGCCACCAGCAGGGTACTAGCGGTCTTCTCCTACAATGAGCAGTTCTTC. As protein: CATSRVLAVFSYNEQFF. The chain employs TRBV15 and TRBJ2-1; TRBD2 matches 8 bases. The CDR3 spans 17 residues. CDR1 is LNHNV and CDR2 is YYDKDF in the germline V gene (reference sequence). V shed 3 bases and J 0 bases; nucleotides not matched to a gene: 7.

V is TRBV29-1 and J is TRBJ1-1, with D perhaps TRBD1 (6 bases). V was shortened by 7 bases and J by 6 bases, with 24 bases between the two germline ends. The V gene's germline CDR1 is SQVTM and CDR2 ANQGSEA. CDR3 length: 15 amino acids. CDR3 loop: CSAPIVTGLQSEAFF. In DNA form, the CDR3 reads TGCAGCGCCCCTATCGTGACAGGACTCCAGTCTGAAGCTTTCTTT.

The chain uses TRBV11-2 and TRBJ1-2; D remains unclear. This CDR3 is 15 amino acids long. Trimming removed 6 bases from V and 4 bases from J, with 18 bases in between. The germline gives CDR1 SGHAT, CDR2 FQNNGV. Written as DNA, the CDR3 is TGTGCCAGCAGTCAAGGCCCACCGGGTGGCTATGGCTACACCTTC. Its translation is CASSQGPPGGYGYTF.

The chain joins TRBV3-1 (or the pseudogene TRBV3-2) to TRBJ2-1, with 7 positions matching TRBD2. V lost 1 base to trimming and J lost 0 bases; unmatched junction nucleotides: 0. The germline V gene encodes CDR1 LGHDT and CDR2 YNNKEL (reference sequence). This CDR3 is built from 15 residues. The CDR3 region has the DNA TGTGCCAGCAGCCAAGGGGGGGGCTCCTACAATGAGCAGTTCTTC. It is translated as CASSQGGGSYNEQFF.

This clone was recorded only once. The chain carries TRBV28 and TRBJ2-5; TRBD2 agrees at 8 bases. CDR3 length: 17 amino acids. The germline V gene has CDR1 MDHEN and CDR2 SYDVKM. V was pared by 6 bases and J by 0 bases, with 12 bases of the junction left unmatched. The CDR3, as DNA: TGTGCCAGCAGCTCTCTAGTGGCGGGGGGCAACCAAGAGACCCAGTACTTC. It translates to CASSSLVAGGNQETQYF.

This sequence joins TRBV20-1 and TRBJ2-3; D is possibly TRBD1 (5 bases). From germline, CDR1 is DFQATT and CDR2 SNEGSKA (reference sequence). The CDR3 totals 14 residues. Between the trimmed V and J ends, which lost 3 bases and 0 bases, there was a span of 10 bases. In DNA, the CDR3 is TGCAGTGCTAGTGTACAGGACAGCACAGATACGCAGTATTTT. Protein product: CSASVQDSTDTQYF.